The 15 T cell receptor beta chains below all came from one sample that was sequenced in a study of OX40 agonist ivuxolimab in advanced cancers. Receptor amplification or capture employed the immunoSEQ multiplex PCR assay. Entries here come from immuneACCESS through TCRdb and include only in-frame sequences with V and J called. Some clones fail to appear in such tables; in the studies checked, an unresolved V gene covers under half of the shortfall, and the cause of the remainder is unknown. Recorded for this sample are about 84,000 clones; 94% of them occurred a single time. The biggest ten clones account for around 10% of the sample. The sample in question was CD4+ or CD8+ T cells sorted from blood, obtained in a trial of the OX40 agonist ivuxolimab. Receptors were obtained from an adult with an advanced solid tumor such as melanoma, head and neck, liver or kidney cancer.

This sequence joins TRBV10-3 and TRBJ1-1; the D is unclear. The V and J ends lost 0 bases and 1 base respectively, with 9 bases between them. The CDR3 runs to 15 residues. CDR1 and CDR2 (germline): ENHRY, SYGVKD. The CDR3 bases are TGTGCCATCAGTGAGTCGTGGGCCAAGAACACTGAAGCTTTCTTT. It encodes CAISESWAKNTEAFF.

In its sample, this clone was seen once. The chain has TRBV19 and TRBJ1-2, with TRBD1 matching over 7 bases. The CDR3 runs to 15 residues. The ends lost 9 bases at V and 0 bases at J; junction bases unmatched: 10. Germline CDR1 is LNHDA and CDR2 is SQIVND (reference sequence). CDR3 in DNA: TGTGCCAGGACGGACAGGCCAAGAGCTAACTATGGCTACACCTTC. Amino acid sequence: CARTDRPRANYGYTF.

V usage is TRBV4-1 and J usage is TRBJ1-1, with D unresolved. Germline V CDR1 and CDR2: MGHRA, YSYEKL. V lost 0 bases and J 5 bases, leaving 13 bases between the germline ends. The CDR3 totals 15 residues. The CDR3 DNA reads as TGCGCCAGCAGCCAAGATCGCGCGGGTGCGACTGAAGCTTTCTTT. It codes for CASSQDRAGATEAFF.

The CDR3 nucleotides are TGTGCCAGCAGTTTCCCCAGGGCGAGTGGAAACACCATATATTTT. Its translation: CASSFPRASGNTIYF. The chain recombines TRBV28 with TRBJ1-3, with TRBD1 as a possible D gene (5 bases). Germline loops: CDR1 MDHEN, CDR2 SYDVKM. The V gene lost 3 bases and the J gene lost 3 bases, with 12 bases spanning the gap. This CDR3 contains 15 residues.

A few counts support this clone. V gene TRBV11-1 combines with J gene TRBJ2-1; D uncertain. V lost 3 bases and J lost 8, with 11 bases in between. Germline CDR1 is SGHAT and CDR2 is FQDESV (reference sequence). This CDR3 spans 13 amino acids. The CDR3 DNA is TGTGCCAGCAGCTTTATCATGGGCGATGAGCAGTTCTTC. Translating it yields CASSFIMGDEQFF.

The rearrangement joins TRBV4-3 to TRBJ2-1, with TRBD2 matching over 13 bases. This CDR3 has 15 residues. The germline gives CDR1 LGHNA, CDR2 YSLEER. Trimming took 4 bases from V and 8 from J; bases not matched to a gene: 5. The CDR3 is CASSRGLAGDDEQFF. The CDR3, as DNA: TGCGCCAGCAGCCGTGGACTAGCGGGAGATGATGAGCAGTTCTTC.

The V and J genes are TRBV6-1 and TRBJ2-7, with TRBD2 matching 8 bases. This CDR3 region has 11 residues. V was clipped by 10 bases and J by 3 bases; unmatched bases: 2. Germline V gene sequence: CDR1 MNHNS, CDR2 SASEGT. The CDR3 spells CATGTSYEQYF. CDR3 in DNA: TGTGCCACCGGGACTAGCTACGAGCAGTACTTC.

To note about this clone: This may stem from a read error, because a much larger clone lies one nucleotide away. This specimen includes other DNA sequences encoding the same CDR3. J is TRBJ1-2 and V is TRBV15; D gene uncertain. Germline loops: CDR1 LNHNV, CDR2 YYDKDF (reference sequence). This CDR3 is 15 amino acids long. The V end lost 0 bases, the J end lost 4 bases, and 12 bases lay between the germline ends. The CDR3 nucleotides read TGTGCCACCAGCAGAGAAGGAGGGCGCGCCTATGGCTACACCTTC. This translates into CATSREGGRAYGYTF.

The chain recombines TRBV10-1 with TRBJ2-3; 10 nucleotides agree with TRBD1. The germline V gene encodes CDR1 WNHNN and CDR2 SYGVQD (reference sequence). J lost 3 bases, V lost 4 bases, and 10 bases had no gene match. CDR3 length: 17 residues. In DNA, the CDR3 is TGCGCCAGCAGTGCGACCGGGACAGGGGTTGGGACAGATACGCAGTATTTT. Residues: CASSATGTGVGTDTQYF.

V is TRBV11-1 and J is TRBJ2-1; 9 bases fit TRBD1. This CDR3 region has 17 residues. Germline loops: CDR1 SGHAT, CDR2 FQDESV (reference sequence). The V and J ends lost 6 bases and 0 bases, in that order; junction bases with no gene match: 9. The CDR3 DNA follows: TGTGCCAGCAGTCTAGCGTGGGACAGGGACTCCTACAATGAGCAGTTCTTC. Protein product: CASSLAWDRDSYNEQFF. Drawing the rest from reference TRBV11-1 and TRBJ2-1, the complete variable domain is EAEVAQSPRYKITEKSQAVAFWCDPISGHATLYWYRQILGQGPELLVQFQDESVVDDSQLPKDRFSAERLKGVDSTLKIQPAELGDSAMYLCASSLAWDRDSYNEQFFGPGTRLTVL.

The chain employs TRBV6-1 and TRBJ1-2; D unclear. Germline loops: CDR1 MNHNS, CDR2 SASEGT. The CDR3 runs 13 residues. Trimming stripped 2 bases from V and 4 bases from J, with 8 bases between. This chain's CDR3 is CASSEMAGYGYTF. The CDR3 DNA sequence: TGTGCCAGCAGTGAAATGGCGGGCTATGGCTACACCTTC.

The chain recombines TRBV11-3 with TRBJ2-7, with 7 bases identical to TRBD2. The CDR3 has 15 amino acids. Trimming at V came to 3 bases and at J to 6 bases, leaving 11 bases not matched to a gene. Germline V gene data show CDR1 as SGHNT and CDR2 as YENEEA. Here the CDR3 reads CASSFRAGSGGEQYF. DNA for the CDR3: TGTGCCAGCAGCTTCCGAGCGGGATCAGGAGGCGAGCAGTACTTC.

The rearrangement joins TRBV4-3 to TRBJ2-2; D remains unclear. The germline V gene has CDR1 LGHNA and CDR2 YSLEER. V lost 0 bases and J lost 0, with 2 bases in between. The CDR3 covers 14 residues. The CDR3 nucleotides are TGCGCCAGCAGCCAAGACACGAACACCGGGGAGCTGTTTTTT. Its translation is CASSQDTNTGELFF.

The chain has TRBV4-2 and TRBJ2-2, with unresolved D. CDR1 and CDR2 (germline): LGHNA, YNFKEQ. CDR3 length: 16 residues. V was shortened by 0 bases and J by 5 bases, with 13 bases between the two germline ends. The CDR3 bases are TGTGCCAGCAGCCAAGATCAGAACTCTTATACCGGGGAGCTGTTTTTT. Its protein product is CASSQDQNSYTGELFF.

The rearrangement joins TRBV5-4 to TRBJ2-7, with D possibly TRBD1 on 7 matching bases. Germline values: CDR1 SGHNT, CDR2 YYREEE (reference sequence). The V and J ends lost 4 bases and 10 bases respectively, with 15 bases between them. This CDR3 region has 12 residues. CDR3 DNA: TGTGCCAGCAGCGCGGGGACAGCGCAACAGTACTTC. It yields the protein CASSAGTAQQYF.